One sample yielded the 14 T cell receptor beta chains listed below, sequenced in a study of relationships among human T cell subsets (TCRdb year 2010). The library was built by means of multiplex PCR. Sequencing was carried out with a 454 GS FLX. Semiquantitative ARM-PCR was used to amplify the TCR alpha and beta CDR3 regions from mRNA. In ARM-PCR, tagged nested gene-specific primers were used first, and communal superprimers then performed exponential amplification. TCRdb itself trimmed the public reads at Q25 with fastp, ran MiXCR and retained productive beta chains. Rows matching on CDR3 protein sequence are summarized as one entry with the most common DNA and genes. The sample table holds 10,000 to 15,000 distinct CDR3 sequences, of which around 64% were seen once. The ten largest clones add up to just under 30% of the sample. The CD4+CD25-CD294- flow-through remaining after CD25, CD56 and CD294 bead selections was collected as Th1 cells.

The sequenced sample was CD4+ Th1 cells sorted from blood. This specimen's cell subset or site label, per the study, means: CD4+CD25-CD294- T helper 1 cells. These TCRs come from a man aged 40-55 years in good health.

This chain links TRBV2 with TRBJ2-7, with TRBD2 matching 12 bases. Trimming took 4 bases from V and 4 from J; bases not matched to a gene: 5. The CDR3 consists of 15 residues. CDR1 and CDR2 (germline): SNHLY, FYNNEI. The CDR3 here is CASSVGTSGLYEQYF. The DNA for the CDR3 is TGTGCCAGCAGTGTTGGGACTAGCGGGTTGTACGAGCAGTACTTC.

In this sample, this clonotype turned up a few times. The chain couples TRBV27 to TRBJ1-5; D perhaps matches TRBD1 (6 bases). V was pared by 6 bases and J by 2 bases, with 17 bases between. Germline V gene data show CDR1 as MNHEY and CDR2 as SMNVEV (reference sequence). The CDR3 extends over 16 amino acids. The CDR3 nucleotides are TGTGCCAGCAGGAAGGAACAGGGAGTGGGCAATCAGCCCCAGCATTTT. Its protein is CASRKEQGVGNQPQHF.

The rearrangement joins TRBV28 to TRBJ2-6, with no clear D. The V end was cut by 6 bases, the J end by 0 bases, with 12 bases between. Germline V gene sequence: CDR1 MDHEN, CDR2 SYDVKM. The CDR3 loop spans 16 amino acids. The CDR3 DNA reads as TGTGCCAGCAGGGGTCTAGGCAGCTCTGGGGCCAACGTCCTGACTTTC. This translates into CASRGLGSSGANVLTF.

CDR3 protein: CAWKTWGSDTQYF. The CDR3 DNA follows: TGTGCCTGGAAGACGTGGGGGTCGGATACGCAGTATTTT. The J gene is TRBJ2-3, the V gene TRBV30; either TRBD1 or TRBD2 may supply D (5 bases each). Trimming stripped 4 bases from V and 6 bases from J, with 14 bases between. This CDR3 contains 13 residues. CDR1 GTSNPN and CDR2 SVGIG come from the germline V gene (reference sequence).

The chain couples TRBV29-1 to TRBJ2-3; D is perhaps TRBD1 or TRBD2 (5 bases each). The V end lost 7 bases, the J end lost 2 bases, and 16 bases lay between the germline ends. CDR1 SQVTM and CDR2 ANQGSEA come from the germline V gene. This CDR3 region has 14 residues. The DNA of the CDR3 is TGCAGCGCCTCCCAGGGACGAATCACAGATACGCAGTATTTT. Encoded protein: CSASQGRITDTQYF.

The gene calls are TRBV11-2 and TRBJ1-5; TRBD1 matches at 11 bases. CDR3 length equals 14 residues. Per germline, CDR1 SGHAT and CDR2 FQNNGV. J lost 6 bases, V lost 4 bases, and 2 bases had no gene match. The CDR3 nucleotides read TGTGCCAGCAGCTCCGGGACAGGGGGTCAGCCCCAGCATTTT. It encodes CASSSGTGGQPQHF. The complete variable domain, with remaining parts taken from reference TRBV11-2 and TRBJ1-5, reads EAGVAQSPRYKIIEKRQSVAFWCNPISGHATLYWYQQILGQGPKLLIQFQNNGVVDDSQLPKDRFSAERLKGVDSTLKIQPAKLEDSAVYLCASSSGTGGQPQHFGDGTRLSIL.

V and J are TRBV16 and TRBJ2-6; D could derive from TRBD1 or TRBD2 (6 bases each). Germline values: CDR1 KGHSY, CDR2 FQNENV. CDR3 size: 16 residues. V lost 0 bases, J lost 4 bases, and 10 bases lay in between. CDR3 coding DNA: TGTGCCAGCAGCCAATCGGGGGGCGGAGGGGCCAACGTCCTGACTTTC. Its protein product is CASSQSGGGGANVLTF.

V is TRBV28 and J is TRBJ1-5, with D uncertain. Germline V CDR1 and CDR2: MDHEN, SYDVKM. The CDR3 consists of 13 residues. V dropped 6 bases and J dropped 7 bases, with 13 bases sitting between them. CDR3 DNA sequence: TGTGCCAGCAGCTGGGAGGCCAAACAGCCCCAGCATTTT. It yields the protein CASSWEAKQPQHF.

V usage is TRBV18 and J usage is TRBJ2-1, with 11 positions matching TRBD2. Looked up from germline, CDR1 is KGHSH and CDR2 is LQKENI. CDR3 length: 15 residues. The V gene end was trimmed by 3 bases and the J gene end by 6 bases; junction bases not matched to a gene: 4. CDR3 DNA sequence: TGTGCCAGCTCACCGACTAGCGGGACTAGCAATGAGCAGTTCTTC. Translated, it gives CASSPTSGTSNEQFF.

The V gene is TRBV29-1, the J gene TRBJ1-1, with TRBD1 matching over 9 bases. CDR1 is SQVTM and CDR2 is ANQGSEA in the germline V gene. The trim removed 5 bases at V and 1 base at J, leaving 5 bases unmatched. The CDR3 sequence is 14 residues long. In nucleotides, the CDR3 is TGCAGCGTTCGGGACAGGGTAGGGAACACTGAAGCTTTCTTT. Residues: CSVRDRVGNTEAFF.

The CDR3 sequence: CASEDRADGYTF. The CDR3 bases are TGTGCCAGCGAAGACAGGGCAGATGGCTACACCTTC. V gene TRBV28 combines with J gene TRBJ1-2; TRBD1 matches at 7 bases. CDR3 length: 12 residues. Germline lookup yields CDR1 MDHEN and CDR2 SYDVKM. V was clipped by 8 bases and J by 6 bases; unmatched bases: 6.

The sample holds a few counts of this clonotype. For the CDR3, the DNA is TGTGCCAGCAGTACCACGTCCGGGAATCCCTACGAGCAGTACTTC. Encoded protein: CASSTTSGNPYEQYF. This rearrangement joins TRBV28 to TRBJ2-7; maybe TRBD2 (5 bases). Germline CDR1 reads MDHEN; CDR2 reads SYDVKM. V lost 5 bases and J 2 bases, leaving 16 bases between the germline ends. CDR3 length: 15 amino acids.

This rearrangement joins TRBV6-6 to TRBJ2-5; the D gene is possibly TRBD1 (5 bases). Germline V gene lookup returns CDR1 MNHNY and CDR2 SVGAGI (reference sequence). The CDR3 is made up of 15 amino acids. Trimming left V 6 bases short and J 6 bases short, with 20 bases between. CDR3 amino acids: CASSPTAGQGKTQYF. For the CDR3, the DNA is TGTGCCAGCAGCCCTACGGCAGGGCAGGGAAAGACCCAGTACTTC.

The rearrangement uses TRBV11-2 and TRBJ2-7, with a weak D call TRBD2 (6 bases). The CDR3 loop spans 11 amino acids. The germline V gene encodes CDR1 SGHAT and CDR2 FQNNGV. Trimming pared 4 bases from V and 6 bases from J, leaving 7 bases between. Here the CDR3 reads CASSWGVEQYF. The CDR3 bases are TGTGCCAGCAGCTGGGGGGTCGAGCAGTACTTC.